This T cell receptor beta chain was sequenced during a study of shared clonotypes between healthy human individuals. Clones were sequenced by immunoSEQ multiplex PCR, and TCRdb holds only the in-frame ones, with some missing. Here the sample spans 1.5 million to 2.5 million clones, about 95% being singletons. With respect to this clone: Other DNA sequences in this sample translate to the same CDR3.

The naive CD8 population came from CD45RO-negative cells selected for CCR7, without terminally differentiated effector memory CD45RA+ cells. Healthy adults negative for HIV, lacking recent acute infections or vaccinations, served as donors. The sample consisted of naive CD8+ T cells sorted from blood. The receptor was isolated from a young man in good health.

The CDR3 loop reads CASSIGPGVYEQYF. The CDR3 DNA sequence: TGTGCCAGTAGTATAGGTCCAGGCGTCTACGAGCAGTACTTC. The rearrangement links TRBV19 to TRBJ2-7; no clear D. The germline V gene encodes CDR1 LNHDA and CDR2 SQIVND (reference sequence). CDR3 length equals 14 residues. The germline V and J ends were trimmed by 1 base and 3 bases, with 10 bases remaining between them.